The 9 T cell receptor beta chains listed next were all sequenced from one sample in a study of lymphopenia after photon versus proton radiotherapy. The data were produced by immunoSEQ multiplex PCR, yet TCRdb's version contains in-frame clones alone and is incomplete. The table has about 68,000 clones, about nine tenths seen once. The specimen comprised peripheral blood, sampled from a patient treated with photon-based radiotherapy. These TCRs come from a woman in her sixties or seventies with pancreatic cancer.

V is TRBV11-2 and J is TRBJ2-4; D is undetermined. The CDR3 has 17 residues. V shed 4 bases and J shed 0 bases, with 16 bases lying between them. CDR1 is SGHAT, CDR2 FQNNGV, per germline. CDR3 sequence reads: CASSSRAGDVAKNIQYF. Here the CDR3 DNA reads TGTGCCAGCAGCTCCCGAGCTGGAGACGTAGCCAAAAACATTCAGTACTTC. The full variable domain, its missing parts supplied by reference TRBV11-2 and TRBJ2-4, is EAGVAQSPRYKIIEKRQSVAFWCNPISGHATLYWYQQILGQGPKLLIQFQNNGVVDDSQLPKDRFSAERLKGVDSTLKIQPAKLEDSAVYLCASSSRAGDVAKNIQYFGAGTRLSVL.

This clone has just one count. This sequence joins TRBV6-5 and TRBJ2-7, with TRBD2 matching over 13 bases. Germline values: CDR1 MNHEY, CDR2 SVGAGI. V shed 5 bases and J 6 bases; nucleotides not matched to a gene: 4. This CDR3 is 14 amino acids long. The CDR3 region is CASSPGLAGVEQYF. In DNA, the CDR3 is TGTGCCAGCAGTCCCGGACTAGCGGGAGTCGAGCAGTACTTC.

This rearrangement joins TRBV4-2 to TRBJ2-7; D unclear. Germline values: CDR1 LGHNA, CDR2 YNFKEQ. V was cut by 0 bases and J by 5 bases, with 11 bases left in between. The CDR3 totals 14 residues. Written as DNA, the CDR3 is TGTGCCAGCAGCCAAGATAGTCGAGTCCACGAGCAGTACTTC. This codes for CASSQDSRVHEQYF.

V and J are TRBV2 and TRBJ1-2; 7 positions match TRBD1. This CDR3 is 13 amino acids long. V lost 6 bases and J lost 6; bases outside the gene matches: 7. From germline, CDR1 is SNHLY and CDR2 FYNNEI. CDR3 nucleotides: TGTGCCAGCAGCCCAGACAGGGCGCATGGCTACACCTTC. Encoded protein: CASSPDRAHGYTF.

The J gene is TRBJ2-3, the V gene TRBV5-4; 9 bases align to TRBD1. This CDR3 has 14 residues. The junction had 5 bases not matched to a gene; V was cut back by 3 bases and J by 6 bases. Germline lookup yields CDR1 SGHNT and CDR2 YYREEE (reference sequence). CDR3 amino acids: CASSYGQGKDTQYF. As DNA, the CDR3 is TGTGCCAGCAGCTACGGACAGGGGAAGGATACGCAGTATTTT. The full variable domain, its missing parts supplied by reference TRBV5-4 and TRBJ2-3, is ETGVTQSPTHLIKTRGQQVTLRCSSQSGHNTVSWYQQALGQGPQFIFQYYREEENGRGNFPPRFSGLQFPNYSSELNVNALELDDSALYLCASSYGQGKDTQYFGPGTRLTVL.

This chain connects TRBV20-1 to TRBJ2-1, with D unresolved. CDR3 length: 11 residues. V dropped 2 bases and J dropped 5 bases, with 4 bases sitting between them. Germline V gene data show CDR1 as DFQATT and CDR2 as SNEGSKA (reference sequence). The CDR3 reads CSARSDNEQFF. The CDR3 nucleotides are TGCAGTGCTAGATCTGACAATGAGCAGTTCTTC.

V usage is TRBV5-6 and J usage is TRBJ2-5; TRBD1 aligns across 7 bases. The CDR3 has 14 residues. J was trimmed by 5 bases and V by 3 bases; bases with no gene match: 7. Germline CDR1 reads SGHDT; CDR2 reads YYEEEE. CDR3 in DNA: TGTGCCAGCAGCTCGAGACAGGGTTCGGAGACCCAGTACTTC. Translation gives CASSSRQGSETQYF. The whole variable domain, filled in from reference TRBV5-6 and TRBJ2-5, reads DAGVTQSPTHLIKTRGQQVTLRCSPKSGHDTVSWYQQALGQGPQFIFQYYEEEERQRGNFPDRFSGHQFPNYSSELNVNALLLGDSALYLCASSSRQGSETQYFGPGTRLLVL.

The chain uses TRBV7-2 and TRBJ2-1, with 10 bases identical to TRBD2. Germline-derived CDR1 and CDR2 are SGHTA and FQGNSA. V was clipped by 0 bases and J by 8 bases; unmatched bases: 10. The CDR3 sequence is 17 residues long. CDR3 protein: CASSLAGASGRKDEQFF. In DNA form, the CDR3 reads TGTGCCAGCAGCTTAGCGGGGGCTAGCGGGAGAAAGGATGAGCAGTTCTTC.

The CDR3 bases are TGTGCCAGCAGCGGGGTAGGTGGCACAGATACGCAGTATTTT. It yields the protein CASSGVGGTDTQYF. J is TRBJ2-3 and V is TRBV2, with D maybe TRBD2 (5 bases). The germline CDR1 and CDR2 sequences are SNHLY and FYNNEI. Trimming stripped 6 bases from V and 1 base from J, with 11 bases between. CDR3 length equals 14 residues.